A few counts support the clone carrying this TCR beta chain. The antigen is undetermined. This sample stems from a study of CD8 T cells in ankylosing spondylitis. It was by quantitative 5'-RACE with molecular barcodes that TCR beta libraries were made. TCRdb passed the 5' RACE reads through MiXCR, listing each CDR3 protein once. The table includes 390,000 or so distinct CDR3 sequences, 20% to 25% detected once. Regarding the study as a whole: What appeared characteristic of ankylosing spondylitis blood was a TCR beta motif of several highly homologous variants.

Sequencing was done on a sample of blood, either unsorted or a sorted T cell fraction (not recorded which). The TCR sequence derives from a male donor with ankylosing spondylitis.

CDR3 protein: CASSGGGFRGTDTQYF. The CDR3 nucleotides read TGCGCCAGCAGCGGAGGGGGCTTCAGGGGCACAGATACGCAGTATTTT. The chain combines TRBV5-1 with TRBJ2-3, with D possibly being TRBD1 (7 bases). Looked up from germline, CDR1 is SGHRS and CDR2 is YFSETQ. The CDR3 sequence is 16 residues long. Trimming took off 4 bases at V and 1 base at J, with 16 bases between the two ends.